This TCR beta chain was sequenced during a study of shared clonotypes between healthy human individuals. About the study: Donor composition was a couple of women and a few men, aged 18 to 49. For every donor, three CD4 naive, three CD4 memory, two CD8 naive and one CD8 memory plates were used. Overall study results and limits: Clonotypes that were shared across a handful of donors made up approximately 5.1% of naive CD4 clonotypes.

Only CD45RO-negative cells positively selected for CCR7 counted as naive CD8 cells, so terminally differentiated effector memory CD45RA+ cells were excluded. CDR1 SGDLS and CDR2 YYNGEE come from the germline V gene. Trimming stripped 4 bases from V and 3 bases from J, with 17 bases between. The CDR3 covers 15 residues. As processed by the authors: Junction-only immunoSEQ sequences carried no quality scores, so filtering differed. TCRdb's copy holds only in-frame clones and misses some; the assay was immunoSEQ multiplex PCR. V, J and clone size reflect that table, while D and trimming were determined from the DNA. This sample carries a few million clones, approximately 92% of them seen once, and the ten largest clones take around 1.8%. A word on this clone: Its antigen is not known.

The chain combines TRBV9 with TRBJ2-7, with D perhaps matching TRBD1 (6 bases). The sequenced sample consisted of naive CD8+ T cells from PBMCs. The sequence derives from a young man in good health. Some clones in this sample may be carry-over from other donors' samples. CDR3 residues: CASSPSPTGSYEQYF. The CDR3 coding sequence is TGTGCCAGCAGCCCGAGCCCGACAGGAAGCTACGAGCAGTACTTC.